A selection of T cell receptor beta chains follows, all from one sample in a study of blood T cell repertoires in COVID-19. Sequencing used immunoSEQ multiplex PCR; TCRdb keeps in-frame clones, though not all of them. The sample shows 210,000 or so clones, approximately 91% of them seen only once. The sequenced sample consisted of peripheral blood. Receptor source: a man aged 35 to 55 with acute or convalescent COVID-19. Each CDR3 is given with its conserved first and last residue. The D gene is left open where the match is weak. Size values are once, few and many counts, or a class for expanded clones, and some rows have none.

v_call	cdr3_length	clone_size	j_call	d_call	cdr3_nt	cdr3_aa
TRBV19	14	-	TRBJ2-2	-	TGTGCCAGTAGTATCGGACACTTCACCGGGGAGCTGTTTTTT	CASSIGHFTGELFF
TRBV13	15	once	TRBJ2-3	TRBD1	TGTGCCAGCAGCTTAGCGACAGGGAGCACAGATACGCAGTATTTT	CASSLATGSTDTQYF
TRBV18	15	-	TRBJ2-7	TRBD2	TGTGCCAGCTCACCACCCTCCCGGGGGGGAGACGAGCAGTACTTC	CASSPPSRGGDEQYF
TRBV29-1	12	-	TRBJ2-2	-	TGCAGCGCCAAAACCGGGTCGGGGGAGCTGTTTTTT	CSAKTGSGELFF
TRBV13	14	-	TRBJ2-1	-	TGTGCCAGCAGCTCCTCACTAGATTACAATGAGCAGTTCTTC	CASSSSLDYNEQFF
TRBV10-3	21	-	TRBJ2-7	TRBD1	TGTGCCATCAGTGAGTCGATTAGGGGACAGGGAGTTTCAGATTACCCCTACGAGCAGTACTTC	CAISESIRGQGVSDYPYEQYF
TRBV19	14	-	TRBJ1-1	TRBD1	TGTGCCAGCGTTGGCGACAGGGGTAACACTGAAGCTTTCTTT	CASVGDRGNTEAFF
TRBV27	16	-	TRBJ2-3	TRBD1	TGTGCCAGCAGCCGTAGACAGGGCTTGAGCACAGATACGCAGTATTTT	CASSRRQGLSTDTQYF
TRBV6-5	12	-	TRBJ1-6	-	TGTGCCAGCAGGAGGAGGAATTCACCCCTCCACTTT	CASRRRNSPLHF
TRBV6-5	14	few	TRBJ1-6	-	TGTGCCAGCAGTAGGACAGACTATAATTCACCCCTCCACTTT	CASSRTDYNSPLHF
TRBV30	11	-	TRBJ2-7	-	TGTGCCTGGAGTGTACAGGGAAGGAGGTACTTC	CAWSVQGRRYF
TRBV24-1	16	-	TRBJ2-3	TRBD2	TGTGCCACCAGTGATAAGCGAGCGGGGGTCACAGATACGCAGTATTTT	CATSDKRAGVTDTQYF
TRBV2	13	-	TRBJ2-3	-	TGTGCCAGCGGGGCGCCCGGCACAGATACGCAGTATTTT	CASGAPGTDTQYF
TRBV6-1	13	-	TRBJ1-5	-	TGTGCCAGCAGTGACAGGGCGGATCAGCCCCAGCATTTT	CASSDRADQPQHF
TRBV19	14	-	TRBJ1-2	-	TGTGCCAGTAGTAAGGGCCGGGATTACTATGGCTACACCTTC	CASSKGRDYYGYTF
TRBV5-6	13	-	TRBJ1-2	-	TGTGCCAGCAGCTTGTCTGGCGGGGGCGGCTACACCTTC	CASSLSGGGGYTF
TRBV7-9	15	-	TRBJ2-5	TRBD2	TGTGCCAGCAGCTTAGGGACTAGCGGACAAGAGACCCAGTACTTC	CASSLGTSGQETQYF
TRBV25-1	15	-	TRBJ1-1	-	TGTGCCAGCAGTGACGTCATGAAGGGGAAGGGTGAAGCTTTCTTT	CASSDVMKGKGEAFF
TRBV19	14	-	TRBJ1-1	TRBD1	TGTGCCAGTAGGCGACAGGGGGATTTCACTGAAGCTTTCTTT	CASRRQGDFTEAFF
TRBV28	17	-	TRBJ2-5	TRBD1	TGTGCCAGCAGCTCATTTCCGGGACAGGGGGCAGGAGAGACCCAGTACTTC	CASSSFPGQGAGETQYF
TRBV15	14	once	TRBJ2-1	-	TGTGCCACCAGCGGAACGTTTGGAATCGGGGAGCAGTTCTTC	CATSGTFGIGEQFF
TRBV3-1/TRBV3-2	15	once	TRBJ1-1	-	TGTGCCAGCAGCCAGCTTACAGGGATGGGCACTGAAGCTTTCTTT	CASSQLTGMGTEAFF
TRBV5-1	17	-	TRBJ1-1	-	TGCGCCAGCAGCTTGGCCTTCAGGGGTCGTGAGAACACTGAAGCTTTCTTT	CASSLAFRGRENTEAFF
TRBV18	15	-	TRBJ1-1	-	TGTGCCAGCTCACCCGCCGGGACACAGAACACTGAAGCTTTCTTT	CASSPAGTQNTEAFF
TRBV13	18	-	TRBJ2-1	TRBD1	TGTGCCAGCAGCTTAGGTCCCTCTGACAGGGGGCGTAACAATGAGCAGTTCTTC	CASSLGPSDRGRNNEQFF
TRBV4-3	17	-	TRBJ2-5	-	TGCGCCAGCAGCCAAGATTGGGCAGACGGATTTTCGGAGACCCAGTACTTC	CASSQDWADGFSETQYF
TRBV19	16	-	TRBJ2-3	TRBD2	TGTGCCAGTAGTTTCCCTAGCGGGCATAGGGGAGATACGCAGTATTTT	CASSFPSGHRGDTQYF
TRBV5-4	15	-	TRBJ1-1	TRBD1	TGTGCCAGCAGCTGGGACAGGTCCCTGAACACTGAAGCTTTCTTT	CASSWDRSLNTEAFF
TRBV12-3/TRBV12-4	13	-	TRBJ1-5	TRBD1	TGTGCCAGCAGTTTAACAGGGGACCAGCCCCAGCATTTT	CASSLTGDQPQHF
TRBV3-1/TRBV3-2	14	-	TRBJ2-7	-	TGTGCCAGCAGCCCCTTGACAGTCTCCTACGAGCAGTACTTC	CASSPLTVSYEQYF
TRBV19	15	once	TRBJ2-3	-	TGTGCCAGTAGTATCTTAGGGGCCTCCACAGATACGCAGTATTTT	CASSILGASTDTQYF
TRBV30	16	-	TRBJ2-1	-	TGTGCCTGGAGTGCAAGACTCAAGAGCTCCTACAATGAGCAGTTCTTC	CAWSARLKSSYNEQFF
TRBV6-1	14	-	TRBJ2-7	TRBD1	TGTGCCAGCAGTGACGGGACAGGGGGCTACGAGCAGTACTTC	CASSDGTGGYEQYF
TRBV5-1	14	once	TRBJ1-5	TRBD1	TGCGCCAGCAGCCTCGGACAGGGGGATCAGCCCCAGCATTTT	CASSLGQGDQPQHF
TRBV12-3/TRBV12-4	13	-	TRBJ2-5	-	TGTGCCAGCAGTCTCGGACAGAGGCAGACCCAGTACTTC	CASSLGQRQTQYF
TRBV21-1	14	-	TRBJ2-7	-	TGTGCCAGCACCAGCCAGGGGGCCTCCTACGAGCAGTACTTC	CASTSQGASYEQYF
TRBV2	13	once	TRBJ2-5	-	TGTGCCAGCAGTCCCAGGGTTTTCGAGACCCAGTACTTC	CASSPRVFETQYF
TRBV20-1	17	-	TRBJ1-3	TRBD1	TGCAGTGCTAGTCCCCTTACGATGACAGGGTACGGAAACACCATATATTTT	CSASPLTMTGYGNTIYF
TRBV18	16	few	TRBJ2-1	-	TGTGCCAGCTCACCTCCGGGACCGCCGGGGGAGAATGAGCAGTTCTTC	CASSPPGPPGENEQFF
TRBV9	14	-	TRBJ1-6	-	TGTGCCAGCAGCGTCACTAAGGTGGGTTCACCCCTCCACTTT	CASSVTKVGSPLHF
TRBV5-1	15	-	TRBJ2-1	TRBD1	TGCGCCAGCACCGTAACAGGGGGCTCCTACAATGAGCAGTTCTTC	CASTVTGGSYNEQFF
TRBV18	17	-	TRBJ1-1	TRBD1	TGTGCCAGCTCACGTCGACAGGGGAGGATAGGGGACACTGAAGCTTTCTTT	CASSRRQGRIGDTEAFF
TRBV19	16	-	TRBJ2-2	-	TGTGCCAGCGCCACCCTGGGGCAAGCAAGGACCGGGGAGCTGTTTTTT	CASATLGQARTGELFF
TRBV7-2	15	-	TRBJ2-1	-	TGTGCCAGCAGCTTAGAACTAGGTTCCTGGAATGAGCAGTTCTTC	CASSLELGSWNEQFF
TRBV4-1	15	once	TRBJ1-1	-	TGCGCCAGCAGCACGCAGGGGTTCGGCAACACTGAAGCTTTCTTT	CASSTQGFGNTEAFF